A single sample is the source of the 9 T cell receptor beta chains below, sequenced in a study of T cell clonality in common variable immunodeficiency. The repertoire was sequenced with immunoSEQ multiplex PCR; TCRdb's copy has only in-frame clones and lacks some. The data list tens of thousands of clones, none observed once; around 0.7% falls to the top ten. The material sequenced was peripheral blood mononuclear cells. The receptor set was obtained from a person aged 18 to 69 in good health.

This clone was counted ten times or more. With the read ending 3 residues before the CDR3 end, the germline J gene is used to fill in that end. V usage is TRBV28 and J usage is TRBJ2-7; 8 bases are a match to TRBD2. The J segment lost 5 bases and the V segment lost 6 bases, leaving 12 bases of the junction unmatched. The CDR3 extends over 15 amino acids. Per germline, CDR1 MDHEN and CDR2 SYDVKM. The part of the CDR3 DNA that was read is TGTGCCAGCAGGCCGGGGGGGCGCGGGGCCCACGAG. Protein product: CASRPGGRGAHE. The full CDR3 reads CASRPGGRGAHEQYF.

This clone was counted ten times or more. The read falls 3 residues short of the CDR3 end, and the missing part is taken from the germline J gene. The J gene is TRBJ1-5, the V gene TRBV28; D is perhaps TRBD1 (6 bases). The ends were cut back, 6 bases at V and 9 bases at J, with 18 bases in the middle. CDR3 length: 14 amino acids. Per germline, CDR1 MDHEN and CDR2 SYDVKM. CDR3 DNA, as far as it was read: TGTGCCAGCAGCTTCCAGGGAGGGGGAGCGCCC. Amino acid sequence: CASSFQGGGAP. The entire CDR3 protein reads CASSFQGGGAPQHF. The full variable domain, completed using reference TRBV28 and TRBJ1-5, is DVKVTQSSRYLVKRTGEKVFLECVQDMDHENMFWYRQDPGLGLRLIYFSYDVKMKEKGDIPEGYSVSREKKERFSLILESASTNQTSMYLCASSFQGGGAPQHFGDGTRLSIL.

This clone came up many times. The missing CDR3 end, 3 residues past where the read stops, is filled in from the germline J gene. The chain is built from TRBV5-1 and TRBJ2-5; TRBD2 aligns across 8 bases. V was pared by 1 base and J by 1 base, with 9 bases of the junction left unmatched. The germline gives CDR1 SGHRS, CDR2 YFSETQ. The CDR3 spans 17 residues. The sequenced CDR3 bases are TGCGCCAGCAGCTTGTCAGCTAGCGGGCACGGCCAAGAGACC. This gives the protein CASSLSASGHGQET. The CDR3 in its entirety is CASSLSASGHGQETQYF.

This clone was picked up many times. Read sequence stops 3 residues before the CDR3 end, and the germline J gene provides the missing end. The chain recombines TRBV30 with TRBJ2-6, with TRBD1 matching over 7 bases. The CDR3 has 17 amino acids. The germline V gene has CDR1 GTSNPN and CDR2 SVGIG (reference sequence). V trimming: 3 bases; J trimming: 2 bases; junction bases outside the gene matches: 10. CDR3 bases read: TGTGCCTGGAGGGATAGAAGACAGGGAACTGGGGCCAACGTC. Translation gives CAWRDRRQGTGANV. In full, the CDR3 reads CAWRDRRQGTGANVLTF.

This clone has ten or more counts. CDR3 DNA (partial): TGTGCCACCAGTCCACAGGGGGGTGAAACAGATACG. Amino acids: CATSPQGGETDT. The CDR3 as a whole reads CATSPQGGETDTQYF. The chain carries TRBV24-1 and TRBJ2-3; 8 bases agree with TRBD1. The read ends 3 residues before the CDR3 terminus; that terminus is restored from the germline J gene. This CDR3 spans 15 amino acids. With V trimmed by 6 bases and J by 3 bases, 7 bases remained unmatched. Per germline, CDR1 KGHDR and CDR2 SFDVKD.

There are many counts of this clone. The part of the CDR3 DNA that was read is TGCGCCAGCAGCTTTGGGGGCAGGACCAACTCCTACAATGAG. Encoded protein: CASSFGGRTNSYNE. The entire CDR3 protein is CASSFGGRTNSYNEQFF. The rearrangement uses TRBV5-1 and TRBJ2-1; D perhaps matches TRBD1 (6 bases). With the read ending 3 residues before the CDR3 end, the germline J gene is used to fill in that end. V lost 2 bases and J 0 bases, leaving 15 bases between the germline ends. There are 17 residues in the CDR3. Looked up from germline, CDR1 is SGHRS and CDR2 is YFSETQ.

This clone showed up many times. The missing CDR3 end, 3 residues past where the read stops, is filled in from the germline J gene. The gene calls are TRBV5-6 and TRBJ2-7, with D unresolved. V was cut by 1 base and J by 6 bases, with 11 bases left in between. The length of the CDR3 is 13 residues. Germline V gene lookup returns CDR1 SGHDT and CDR2 YYEEEE. CDR3 in amino acids: CASSLTAVSEQYF. CDR3 bases read: TGTGCCAGCAGCTTGACCGCGGTTTCCGAG.

This clone came up many times. The CDR3 goes on 3 residues after the read ends, and that part is filled in from the germline J gene. This chain uses TRBV20-1 with TRBJ1-1; TRBD1 agrees at 8 bases. The CDR3 extends over 13 amino acids. Trimming took 0 bases from V and 3 from J; bases not matched to a gene: 0. Germline V gives CDR1 DFQATT, CDR2 SNEGSKA (reference sequence). CDR3 residues: CSARDRGHTEAFF. The sequenced part of the CDR3 DNA is TGCAGTGCTAGAGACAGGGGGCACACTGAA.

In this sample, this clone turned up many times. From the germline J gene comes the end of the CDR3, since the read stops 3 residues before it. The chain joins TRBV4-1 to TRBJ2-2; 7 bases agree with TRBD1. CDR1 MGHRA and CDR2 YSYEKL come from the germline V gene. V shed 3 bases and J 3 bases; nucleotides not matched to a gene: 4. The CDR3 has 15 amino acids. The sequenced CDR3 bases are TGCGCCAGCAGCCACCTAACAGGGGACACCGGGGAG. Encoded protein: CASSHLTGDTGE. The full CDR3 is CASSHLTGDTGELFF.